This T cell receptor (beta chain) was sequenced in a study of shared clonotypes between healthy human individuals. CDR3 length equals 15 residues. Trimming cost V 4 bases and J 3 bases; bases outside gene matches: 5. Germline V lookup: CDR1 SGHTA, CDR2 FQGNSA. The method was immunoSEQ multiplex PCR; TCRdb's version includes in-frame clones alone and lacks a portion of them. The table lists 550,000 to 700,000 clones, around 73% of them singletons. The sequenced material came from memory CD4+ T cells sorted from blood. Described subset: CD45RA-negative fraction. The chain employs TRBV7-2 and TRBJ2-2; 7 bases line up with TRBD2. The receptor comes from a woman aged 25 to 39 in good health. The CDR3 DNA sequence: TGTGCCAGCAGCTACGGGCTAGCGGACACCGGGGAGCTGTTTTTT. Translation gives CASSYGLADTGELFF. Supplemented by reference TRBV7-2 and TRBJ2-2, the full variable domain reads GAGVSQSPSNKVTEKGKDVELRCDPISGHTALYWYRQSLGQGLEFLIYFQGNSAPDKSGLPSDRFSAERTGGSVSTLTIQRTQQEDSAVYLCASSYGLADTGELFFGEGSRLTVL.